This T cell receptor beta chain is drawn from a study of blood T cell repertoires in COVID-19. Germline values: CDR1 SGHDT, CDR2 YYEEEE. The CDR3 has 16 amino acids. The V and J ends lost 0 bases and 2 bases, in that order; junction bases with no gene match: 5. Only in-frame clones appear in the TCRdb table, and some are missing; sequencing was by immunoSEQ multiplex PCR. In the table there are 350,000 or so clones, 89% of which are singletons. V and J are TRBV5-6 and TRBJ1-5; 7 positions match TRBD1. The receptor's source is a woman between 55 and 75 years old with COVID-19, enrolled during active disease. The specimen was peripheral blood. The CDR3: CASSLADRVGNQPQHF. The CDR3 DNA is TGTGCCAGCAGCTTGGCCGACAGGGTAGGCAATCAGCCCCAGCATTTT.